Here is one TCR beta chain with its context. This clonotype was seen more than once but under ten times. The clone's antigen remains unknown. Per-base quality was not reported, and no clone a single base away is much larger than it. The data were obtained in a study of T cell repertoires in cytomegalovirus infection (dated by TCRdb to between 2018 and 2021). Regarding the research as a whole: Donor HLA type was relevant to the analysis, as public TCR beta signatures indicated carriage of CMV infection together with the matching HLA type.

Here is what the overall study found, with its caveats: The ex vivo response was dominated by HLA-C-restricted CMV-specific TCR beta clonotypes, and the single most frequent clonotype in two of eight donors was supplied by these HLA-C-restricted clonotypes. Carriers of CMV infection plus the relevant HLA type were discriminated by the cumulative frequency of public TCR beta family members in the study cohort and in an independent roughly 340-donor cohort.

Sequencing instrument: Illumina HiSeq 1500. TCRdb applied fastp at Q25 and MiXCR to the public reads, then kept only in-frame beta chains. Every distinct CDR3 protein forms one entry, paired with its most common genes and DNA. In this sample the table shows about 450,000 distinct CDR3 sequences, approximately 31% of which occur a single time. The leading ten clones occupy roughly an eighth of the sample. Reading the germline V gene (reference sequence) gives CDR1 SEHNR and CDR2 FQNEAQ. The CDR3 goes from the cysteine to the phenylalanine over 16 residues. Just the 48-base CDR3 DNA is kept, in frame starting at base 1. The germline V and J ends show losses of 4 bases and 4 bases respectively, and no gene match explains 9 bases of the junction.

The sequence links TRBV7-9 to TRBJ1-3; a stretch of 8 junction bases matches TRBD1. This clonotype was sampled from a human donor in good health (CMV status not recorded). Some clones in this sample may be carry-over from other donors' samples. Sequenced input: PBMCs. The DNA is TGTGCCAGCAGCTCAACCAGGGGGCCGAAAGGAAACACCATATATTTT. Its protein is CASSSTRGPKGNTIYF.